This note documents a single T cell receptor beta chain sequence. What it binds is unknown. V shed 6 bases and J shed 7 bases, with 7 bases lying between them. Germline V CDR1 and CDR2: MNHNY, SVGAGI (reference sequence). The CDR3 length is 11 residues. This sample was taken from a study of shared clonotypes between healthy human individuals. Sequencing used immunoSEQ multiplex PCR; TCRdb keeps in-frame clones, though not all of them. The sample shows around 2,000,000 clones, about 95% of them seen only once. Study-wide results and caveats: Blood was the only sampled material, and tissue repertoires likely differ. Non-shared clonotypes had lower generation probabilities than those shared by all four donors.

The clonotype comes from a man in his late teens or twenties in good health. The V gene is TRBV6-6, the J gene TRBJ2-1, with a weak D call TRBD1 (5 bases). The source material was naive CD4+ T cells sorted from blood. As for subset: CD45RA+ positively selected. The CDR3 region has the DNA TGTGCCAGCAGATCAGGGAATGAGCAGTTCTTC. Its translation is CASRSGNEQFF.